The clone carrying this T cell receptor beta chain was found once. Germline trimming cut 5 bases from V and 2 bases from J; bases unmatched to any gene: 6. The CDR3 contains 14 residues. The V gene's germline CDR1 is MNHEY and CDR2 SMNVEV (reference sequence). This sample is drawn from a study of T cell changes during pregnancy in multiple sclerosis. Here immunoSEQ multiplex PCR was the method, and the copy in TCRdb shows in-frame clones only, minus some. The table has approximately 100,000 clones, 91% seen once; the top ten hold 3% to 3.5%. The clonotype comes from a female donor with multiple sclerosis, enrolled in a pregnancy study. The V gene is TRBV27, the J gene TRBJ2-7, with 7 bases aligning to TRBD2. This specimen consisted of peripheral blood, obtained in the second trimester of pregnancy. The CDR3 region is CASSRSGPTYEQYF. The CDR3 coding sequence is TGTGCCAGCAGTCGTAGCGGGCCCACCTACGAGCAGTACTTC.